What follows are 27 T cell receptor beta chains derived from one specimen sequenced in a study of blood T cell repertoires in COVID-19. Profiling relied on immunoSEQ multiplex PCR, and the TCRdb table lists in-frame clones only, not all of them. Among some 110,000 clones listed, approximately 87% were seen once. The sample taken for sequencing was peripheral blood. These receptors were obtained from a man aged 65 to 85 who had recovered from COVID-19.

CDR3 region: CASSVGRPPYNEQFF. For the CDR3, the DNA is TGTGCCAGCAGCGTAGGGAGGCCCCCCTACAATGAGCAGTTCTTC. The chain uses TRBV9 and TRBJ2-1; tentatively, D is TRBD2 (5 bases). CDR3 size: 15 residues. The germline V and J ends were trimmed by 0 bases and 2 bases, with 9 bases remaining between them. Germline V gives CDR1 SGDLS, CDR2 YYNGEE.

The chain carries TRBV4-2 and TRBJ1-4; D gene ambiguous. This CDR3 is 15 amino acids long. Germline V gives CDR1 LGHNA, CDR2 YNFKEQ. Trimming cost V 0 bases and J 8 bases, with 13 bases left between them. CDR3 nucleotide sequence: TGTGCCAGCAGCCAAGATATGAGGGTTGGGGAAAAACTGTTTTTT. This gives the protein CASSQDMRVGEKLFF.

The table lists this clone with a count of one. The rearrangement joins TRBV21-1 to TRBJ2-6; the D call TRBD1 from the table was never checked on the DNA. TRBV21-1 is listed as a pseudogene. There are 16 residues in the CDR3. The CDR3: CASTLTYSSGANVLTF. CDR3 coding DNA: TGTGCCAGCACCCTAACCTACAGCTCTGGGGCCAACGTCCTGACTTTC.

The chain couples TRBV7-9 to TRBJ1-1; unclear D gene. The V end was cut by 5 bases, the J end by 3 bases, with 7 bases between. The CDR3 runs 12 residues. Germline V lookup: CDR1 SEHNR, CDR2 FQNEAQ (reference sequence). The chain's CDR3 is CASSRRDTEAFF. In nucleotides, the CDR3 is TGTGCCAGCAGCCGGAGAGACACTGAAGCTTTCTTT.

The chain couples TRBV6-2 or TRBV6-3 to TRBJ2-3; a possible D gene is TRBD2 (6 bases). The CDR3 sequence is 16 residues long. Germline CDR1 MNHEY, CDR2 SVGEGT. Trimming cost V 0 bases and J 3 bases, with 13 bases left between them. CDR3 protein: CASSYSAGLGTDTQYF. CDR3 DNA: TGTGCCAGCAGTTACTCGGCGGGGCTGGGGACAGATACGCAGTATTTT.

The J gene is TRBJ2-7, the V gene TRBV18; 10 bases map to TRBD2. Germline CDR1 reads KGHSH; CDR2 reads LQKENI. CDR3 length: 14 residues. Unmatched junction bases numbered 1, after V lost 2 bases and J lost 3 bases. The chain's CDR3 is CASSPTSGVYEQYF. CDR3 DNA: TGTGCCAGCTCACCAACTAGCGGGGTCTACGAGCAGTACTTC.

The chain is built from TRBV7-7 and TRBJ2-1, with 9 bases identical to TRBD1. J gave up 1 base and V 5 bases, and 9 bases lay outside the gene matches. The CDR3 has 17 amino acids. Germline CDR1 SSHAT, CDR2 FNYEAQ (reference sequence). The CDR3 here is CASSPIKTGGSYNEQFF. CDR3 sequence (DNA): TGTGCCAGCAGCCCTATCAAGACAGGGGGTTCCTACAATGAGCAGTTCTTC. The full variable domain, completed using reference TRBV7-7 and TRBJ2-1, is GAGVSQSPRYKVTKRGQDVTLRCDPISSHATLYWYQQALGQGPEFLTYFNYEAQPDKSGLPSDRFSAERPEGSISTLTIQRTEQRDSAMYRCASSPIKTGGSYNEQFFGPGTRLTVL.

This clone was seen only once. The V call is TRBV27, the J call TRBJ2-2, with D perhaps TRBD1 (6 bases). Per germline, CDR1 MNHEY and CDR2 SMNVEV (reference sequence). V dropped 2 bases and J dropped 1 base, with 11 bases sitting between them. This CDR3 contains 16 residues. CDR3 amino acids: CASSLLGQLNTGELFF. CDR3 DNA sequence: TGTGCCAGCAGTTTACTCGGACAGCTGAACACCGGGGAGCTGTTTTTT.

The DNA for the CDR3 is TGTGCCAGCAGCTACAAAAAGGACAGTTACAATGAGCAGTTCTTC. Protein product: CASSYKKDSYNEQFF. V and J are TRBV11-1 and TRBJ2-1; a possible D gene is TRBD1 (6 bases). The length of the CDR3 is 15 residues. Trimming cost V 4 bases and J 4 bases, with 14 bases left between them. CDR1 and CDR2 (germline): SGHAT, FQDESV (reference sequence).

The rearrangement uses TRBV2 and TRBJ1-4, with D possibly TRBD1 on 6 matching bases. There are 14 residues in the CDR3. The V end lost 7 bases, the J end lost 7 bases, and 16 bases lay between the germline ends. Germline lookup yields CDR1 SNHLY and CDR2 FYNNEI. CDR3 loop: CASNLQGRGEKLFF. The CDR3 DNA reads TGTGCCAGCAACCTTCAGGGGCGCGGTGAAAAACTGTTTTTT.

The rearrangement links TRBV5-5 to TRBJ1-1; D is uncertain. V lost 4 bases, J lost 1 base, and 20 bases lay in between. Germline V gene data show CDR1 as SGHKS and CDR2 as YYEKEE (reference sequence). The CDR3 contains 17 residues. In nucleotides, the CDR3 is TGTGCCAGCAGCGAGGATGGTCGGCTGATAAAGAACACTGAAGCTTTCTTT. It is translated as CASSEDGRLIKNTEAFF.

J is TRBJ1-2 and V is TRBV14; the D gene is possibly TRBD1 (5 bases). The CDR3 is 14 amino acids. Trimming left V 4 bases short and J 4 bases short, with 13 bases between. CDR1 and CDR2 (germline): SGHDN, FVKESK. The CDR3 is CASSRLGQTYGYTF. The CDR3, as DNA: TGTGCCAGCAGCCGCCTGGGGCAGACCTATGGCTACACCTTC.

The chain uses TRBV24-1 and TRBJ2-7, with TRBD1 matching over 10 bases. V trimming: 4 bases; J trimming: 2 bases; junction bases outside the gene matches: 4. The CDR3 has 15 residues. Germline V gene sequence: CDR1 KGHDR, CDR2 SFDVKD. The CDR3 sequence is CATSEPGQGTYEQYF. The CDR3 coding sequence is TGTGCCACCAGTGAACCGGGACAGGGGACCTACGAGCAGTACTTC.

The table lists this clone with a count of one. The chain is built from TRBV5-1 and TRBJ2-5; 10 bases match TRBD2. This CDR3 has 16 residues. The junction had 9 bases not matched to a gene; V was cut back by 2 bases and J by 5 bases. The V gene's germline CDR1 is SGHRS and CDR2 YFSETQ. This chain's CDR3 is CASSFGLAGAGETQYF. In nucleotides, the CDR3 is TGCGCCAGCAGCTTTGGCCTAGCGGGGGCGGGGGAGACCCAGTACTTC.

The J gene is TRBJ1-5, the V gene TRBV19; D is possibly TRBD1 (6 bases). V was pared by 9 bases and J by 3 bases, with 15 bases between. CDR1 and CDR2 (germline): LNHDA, SQIVND (reference sequence). The CDR3 has 14 amino acids. This CDR3 reads CASQQGIFNQPQHF. The CDR3 nucleotides are TGTGCCAGCCAACAGGGTATTTTCAATCAGCCCCAGCATTTT.

This chain connects TRBV19 to TRBJ1-5; D gene uncertain. Trimming shortened V by 7 bases and J by 1 base, and 8 bases separated the two germline ends. CDR1 and CDR2 (germline): LNHDA, SQIVND (reference sequence). The CDR3 runs 13 residues. In DNA, the CDR3 is TGTGCCAGTATGGGAGTGAGCAATCAGCCCCAGCATTTT. It translates to CASMGVSNQPQHF. Drawing the rest from reference TRBV19 and TRBJ1-5, the complete variable domain is DGGITQSPKYLFRKEGQNVTLSCEQNLNHDAMYWYRQDPGQGLRLIYYSQIVNDFQKGDIAEGYSVSREKKESFPLTVTSAQKNPTAFYLCASMGVSNQPQHFGDGTRLSIL.

V and J are TRBV5-1 and TRBJ2-7; D perhaps matches TRBD1 (6 bases). The CDR3 runs 13 residues. V was clipped by 3 bases and J by 4 bases, with 11 bases between them. The V gene's germline CDR1 is SGHRS and CDR2 YFSETQ. CDR3 DNA sequence: TGCGCCAGCAGCTCCGGGACAAATTACGAGCAGTACTTC. Translating it yields CASSSGTNYEQYF.

The rearrangement joins TRBV9 to TRBJ1-1; a possible D gene is TRBD1 (5 bases). Germline CDR1 reads SGDLS; CDR2 reads YYNGEE. Deletions cut 2 bases from V and 8 bases from J, with 10 bases between. This CDR3 comprises 12 residues. CDR3 amino acids: CASSVSGGEAFF. The CDR3 nucleotides are TGTGCCAGCAGCGTTTCGGGGGGAGAAGCTTTCTTT. Based on the CDR3 plus reference TRBV9 and TRBJ1-1, the full variable domain is DSGVTQTPKHLITATGQRVTLRCSPRSGDLSVYWYQQSLDQGLQFLIQYYNGEERAKGNILERFSAQQFPDLHSELNLSSLELGDSALYFCASSVSGGEAFFGQGTRLTVV.

CDR3 DNA sequence: TGCGCCAGCGCACGTGGGGGGTCTGGCACAGATACGCAGTATTTT. Its protein product is CASARGGSGTDTQYF. This rearrangement joins TRBV5-1 to TRBJ2-3; maybe TRBD2 (6 bases). CDR1 and CDR2 (germline): SGHRS, YFSETQ. The V end was cut by 7 bases, the J end by 1 base, with 16 bases between. The CDR3 spans 15 residues.

In regard to this clone: At one end the junction does not follow the germline gene, possibly because of a read error. The chain carries TRBV7-9 and TRBJ2-5; TRBD1 might be the D (6 bases). The CDR3 length is 14 residues. Germline V gene data show CDR1 as SEHNR and CDR2 as FQNEAQ (reference sequence). CDR3 sequence reads: CASSLGIEGETQHF. The CDR3, as DNA: TGTGCCAGCAGCTTGGGTATCGAGGGGGAGACCCAGCACTTC.

This clone was counted a single time. V usage is TRBV29-1 and J usage is TRBJ2-7; unclear D gene. Germline CDR1 is SQVTM and CDR2 is ANQGSEA. Trimming stripped 4 bases from V and 3 bases from J, with 10 bases between. The CDR3 is made up of 12 amino acids. CDR3 coding DNA: TGCAGCGTTGCTGCGAACCTCTACGAGCAGTACTTC. Translation: CSVAANLYEQYF.

The V and J genes are TRBV5-1 and TRBJ2-1; 8 bases are shared with TRBD1. V shed 3 bases and J 7 bases; nucleotides not matched to a gene: 12. Germline V gene lookup returns CDR1 SGHRS and CDR2 YFSETQ. The CDR3 has 16 residues. The CDR3 spells CASSSQQGGLGNEQFF. The CDR3 nucleotides read TGCGCCAGCAGCTCCCAACAGGGGGGACTCGGTAATGAGCAGTTCTTC.

The chain recombines TRBV5-1 with TRBJ1-5; 8 bases align to TRBD1. J was trimmed by 5 bases and V by 0 bases; bases with no gene match: 4. The CDR3 length is 15 residues. Germline CDR1 reads SGHRS; CDR2 reads YFSETQ. CDR3 nucleotides: TGCGCCAGCAGCTTGGGGGGACAGGCCCATCAGCCCCAGCATTTT. Translation: CASSLGGQAHQPQHF.

The chain has TRBV7-9 and TRBJ2-1, with TRBD2 matching 10 bases. V shed 2 bases, J shed 6 bases, and the junction held 1 base outside the gene matches. The CDR3 has 14 amino acids. CDR1 is SEHNR, CDR2 FQNEAQ, per germline (reference sequence). CDR3 protein: CASSLLAGANEQFF. CDR3 in DNA: TGTGCCAGCAGCTTACTAGCGGGGGCCAATGAGCAGTTCTTC.

The gene calls are TRBV2 and TRBJ1-5; tentative D call: TRBD1 (5 bases). Trimming shortened V by 4 bases and J by 2 bases, and 9 bases separated the two germline ends. This CDR3 region has 14 residues. Germline loops: CDR1 SNHLY, CDR2 FYNNEI. This CDR3 is CASSGSGRNQPQHF. For the CDR3, the DNA is TGTGCCAGCAGTGGATCAGGGCGCAATCAGCCCCAGCATTTT.

The rearrangement joins TRBV5-1 to TRBJ1-2; 7 bases match TRBD1. V lost 4 bases and J lost 4; bases outside the gene matches: 10. The germline V gene encodes CDR1 SGHRS and CDR2 YFSETQ. The CDR3 runs to 15 residues. The CDR3 bases are TGCGCCAGCAGCGAACTTCCGGGACAGACCTATGGCTACACCTTC. This codes for CASSELPGQTYGYTF.

With respect to this clone: The same CDR3 can be traced to other DNA sequences in this sample. The CDR3 reads CASSEQVPANYGYTF. In DNA form, the CDR3 reads TGTGCCAGCAGTGAACAGGTACCAGCTAACTATGGCTACACCTTC. The chain combines TRBV6-1 with TRBJ1-2; D not resolved. Germline CDR1 and CDR2: MNHNS and SASEGT. This CDR3 contains 15 residues. V gave up 2 bases and J gave up 0 bases, with 10 bases separating them.